This T cell receptor beta chain was profiled in a study of regulatory and conventional T cells in RAG deficiency. Sequenced by immunoSEQ multiplex PCR; TCRdb stores in-frame clones only, minus some. The sample comprises 30,000 to 40,000 clones, 75% to 90% of which are singletons, and roughly an eighth rests with the top ten. There are 13 residues in the CDR3. CDR1 and CDR2 (germline): MNHEY, SVGAGI. The ends were cut back, 5 bases at V and 11 bases at J, with 18 bases in the middle. The data were also submitted as part of a second study, on regulatory T cells. That source adds: Amplification used 52 TRBV primers and 13 TRBJ primers. Skewed V and J usage and few unique V-J pairs marked patient repertoires, most in Tregs.

The source is a human donor in good health. The genes are TRBV6-5 and TRBJ2-5; D possibly corresponds to TRBD1 (5 bases). Sequences were obtained from CD8+ T cells sorted from blood. The CDR3 coding sequence is TGTGCCAGCAGTCCCGACCAGGGTGGTGAGCAGTACTTC. As protein: CASSPDQGGEQYF.